This T cell receptor (beta chain) was found in a study of neurological immune-mediated disorders. Study-wide results and limits: Subjects shared no identical expanded-clone CDR3 amino acid sequences, suggesting private TCR-beta repertoires in all groups. Whereas HTLV-1-associated myelopathy showed the most TCR clonal expansion, multiple sclerosis showed the least, with levels below those of healthy controls.

MiXCR, run by TCRdb on the 5' RACE reads, gives a single entry per CDR3 protein. The table shows 50,000 to 60,000 distinct CDR3 sequences, with around a sixth occurring only once. This clonotype was seen many times. The antigen remains undetermined. Germline loops: CDR1 LGHDT, CDR2 YNNKEL (reference sequence). The V and J ends lost 4 bases and 7 bases, in that order; junction bases with no gene match: 12. This CDR3 is built from 15 residues. The specimen sequenced was PBMCs. This chain joins TRBV3-1 and TRBJ2-7; TRBD2 aligns across 8 bases. This TCR was sampled from a man in his fifties or sixties in good health. The CDR3 loop is CASSLSGIGNGEQYF. Here the CDR3 DNA reads TGTGCCAGCAGCCTTAGCGGGATTGGAAACGGGGAGCAGTACTTC.